This T cell receptor (beta chain) was identified during a study of blood T cell repertoires in COVID-19. Sequencing used immunoSEQ multiplex PCR; TCRdb keeps in-frame clones, though not all of them. The sample gives around 140,000 clones, around 84% of which show up once; about 18% is in the top ten. This clone was recorded a few times. Trimming left V 0 bases short and J 9 bases short, with 11 bases between. From germline, CDR1 is LGHDT and CDR2 YNNKEL (reference sequence). There are 13 residues in the CDR3. The sequence came from a woman of 80 years or more with acute or convalescent COVID-19. The chain joins TRBV3-1 (or the pseudogene TRBV3-2) to TRBJ1-2; the D is unclear. The sequencing sample was made of peripheral blood. CDR3 in amino acids: CASSQDERFSYTF. DNA of the CDR3: TGTGCCAGCAGCCAAGATGAGAGGTTTAGCTACACCTTC.